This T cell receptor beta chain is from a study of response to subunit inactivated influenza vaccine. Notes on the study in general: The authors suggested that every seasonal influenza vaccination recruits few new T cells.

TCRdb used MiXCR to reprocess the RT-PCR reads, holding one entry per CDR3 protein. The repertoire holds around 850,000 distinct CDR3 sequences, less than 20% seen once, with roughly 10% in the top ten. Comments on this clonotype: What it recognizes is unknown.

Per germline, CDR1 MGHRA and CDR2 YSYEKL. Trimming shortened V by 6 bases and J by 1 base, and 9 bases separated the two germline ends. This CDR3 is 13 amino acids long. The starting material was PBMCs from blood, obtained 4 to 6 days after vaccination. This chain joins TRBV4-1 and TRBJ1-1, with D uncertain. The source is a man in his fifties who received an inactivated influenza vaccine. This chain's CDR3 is CASRDWQNTEAFF. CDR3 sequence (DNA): TGCGCCAGCAGGGACTGGCAGAACACTGAAGCTTTCTTT.